The T cell receptor beta chain described here comes from a study of human T cells and chemical hapten exposure. The study, taken as a whole, reports: Once DPC sensitization occurred, TCRs above 1 in 1000 frequency showed no change.

Unique molecular identifiers were affixed to discrete cDNA molecules within the library. In the study's own analysis: Ranging from roughly 23,224 to 690,600, TCR counts per sample had a median value of roughly 96,000. TCRdb re-derived calls from the RACE reads in MiXCR, one entry per CDR3 protein. TCRdb, not the original authors, processed these V and J calls. This repertoire shows some 74,000 distinct CDR3 sequences, roughly 13% found once; its top ten account for 5.7%. Notes on this clonotype: The target antigen is unknown.

Time point in this sample: patch test 3, about 24 weeks after DPC sensitization. Treatment denoted: therapeutic diphenylcyclopropenone sensitization with weekly scalp DPC. RNA extraction used unfractionated whole blood as the source of total RNA. Trimming removed 1 base from V and 2 bases from J, with 8 bases in between. This CDR3 is built from 14 residues. The germline V gene has CDR1 SGHAT and CDR2 FQNNGV. The chain combines TRBV11-2 with TRBJ1-2; D call uncertain. The sequencing here drew on whole blood, taken in connection with sensitization to the hapten diphenylcyclopropenone (DPC). The TCR comes from a woman in her 50s with alopecia areata. Some clones in this sample may be carry-over from other donors' samples. The CDR3 region is CASSLGPDNYGYTF. CDR3 DNA sequence: TGTGCCAGCAGCTTAGGGCCCGACAACTATGGCTACACCTTC.